A single sample gave rise to the 5 T cell receptor beta chains below, sequenced in a study of blood T cell repertoires in COVID-19. This table comes from immunoSEQ multiplex PCR, and its TCRdb copy is limited to in-frame clones, with some not included. This table has under 150,000 clones, 75% to 90% appearing once. The sample taken for sequencing was peripheral blood. These receptors were taken from a woman between 45 and 65 years old who had recovered from COVID-19.

This rearrangement joins TRBV5-5 to TRBJ1-3; no firm D call. Germline V gene sequence: CDR1 SGHKS, CDR2 YYEKEE (reference sequence). V lost 0 bases to trimming and J lost 0 bases, with 7 bases between them. The CDR3 contains 15 residues. DNA for the CDR3: TGTGCCAGCAGCTTGGCCCAAAACTCTGGAAACACCATATATTTT. Protein product: CASSLAQNSGNTIYF.

This clone was observed a single time. The J gene is TRBJ1-5, the V gene TRBV19, with 7 bases fitting TRBD1. This CDR3 contains 16 residues. V shed 5 bases, J shed 10 bases, and the junction held 17 bases outside the gene matches. Germline V gene data show CDR1 as LNHDA and CDR2 as SQIVND (reference sequence). The CDR3 coding sequence is TGTGCCAGTAGTGGGGGCTACAGGGGCCCAATCGAACCCCAGCATTTT. Translation: CASSGGYRGPIEPQHF.

V usage is TRBV21-1 and J usage is TRBJ2-7; the table assigns TRBD2, which was not confirmed against the DNA. TRBV21-1 is a documented pseudogene. The CDR3 contains 13 residues. DNA for the CDR3: TGTGCCAGCAGAGGGCGGGATCTCTCCGAGCAGTACTTC. It translates to CASRGRDLSEQYF.

The chain uses TRBV7-2 and TRBJ2-3, with 7 bases aligning to TRBD2. CDR1 is SGHTA and CDR2 is FQGNSA in the germline V gene. Germline trimming cut 5 bases from V and 2 bases from J; bases unmatched to any gene: 4. The CDR3 has 14 residues. CDR3 sequence: CASSPTSHTDTQYF. DNA of the CDR3: TGTGCCAGCAGCCCGACTAGCCACACAGATACGCAGTATTTT.

The chain joins TRBV4-2 to TRBJ2-1, with D perhaps TRBD1 (5 bases). Trimming removed 0 bases from V and 3 bases from J, with 15 bases in between. The CDR3 loop spans 17 amino acids. Germline CDR1 LGHNA, CDR2 YNFKEQ. The CDR3 is CASSQDLQGVNYNEQFF. The CDR3 nucleotides are TGTGCCAGCAGCCAAGATCTCCAGGGCGTAAACTACAATGAGCAGTTCTTC.